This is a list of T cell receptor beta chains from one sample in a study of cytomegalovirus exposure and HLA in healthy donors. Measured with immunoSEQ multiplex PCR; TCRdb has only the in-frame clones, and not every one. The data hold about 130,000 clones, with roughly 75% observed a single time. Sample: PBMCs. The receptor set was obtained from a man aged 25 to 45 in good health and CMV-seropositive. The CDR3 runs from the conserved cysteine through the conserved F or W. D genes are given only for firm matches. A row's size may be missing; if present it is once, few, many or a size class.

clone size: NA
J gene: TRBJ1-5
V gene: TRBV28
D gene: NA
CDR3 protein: CASVGGDSNQPQHF
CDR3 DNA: TGTGCCAGCGTGGGAGGGGATAGCAATCAGCCCCAGCATTTT

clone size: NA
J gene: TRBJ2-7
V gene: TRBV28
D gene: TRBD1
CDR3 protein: CASSSRTGVPYEQYF
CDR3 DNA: TGTGCCAGCAGTTCCAGGACAGGGGTCCCCTACGAGCAGTACTTC

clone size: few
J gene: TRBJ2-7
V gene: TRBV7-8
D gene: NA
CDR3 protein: CASSEKTAGEQYF
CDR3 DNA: TGTGCCAGCAGCGAAAAGACAGCTGGCGAGCAGTACTTC

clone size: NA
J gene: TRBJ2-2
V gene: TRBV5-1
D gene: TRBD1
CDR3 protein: CASRGTGDTGELFF
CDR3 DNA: TGCGCCAGCAGGGGGACAGGGGACACCGGGGAGCTGTTTTTT

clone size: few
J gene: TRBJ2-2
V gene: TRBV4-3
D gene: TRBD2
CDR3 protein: CASSPRGGRITGELFF
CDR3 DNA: TGCGCCAGCAGCCCACGGGGGGGGCGGATCACCGGGGAGCTGTTTTTT

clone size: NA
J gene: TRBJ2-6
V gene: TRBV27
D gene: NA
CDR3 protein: CASGAQGQPGANVLTF
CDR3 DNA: TGTGCCAGCGGCGCACAGGGTCAACCTGGGGCCAACGTCCTGACTTTC

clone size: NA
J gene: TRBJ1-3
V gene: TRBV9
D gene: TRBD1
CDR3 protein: CASSERTGSGNTIYF
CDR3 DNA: TGTGCCAGCAGCGAACGGACAGGCTCTGGAAACACCATATATTTT

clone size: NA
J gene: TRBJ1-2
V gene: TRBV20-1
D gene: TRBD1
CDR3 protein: CSAPPGQVNF
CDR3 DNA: TGCAGTGCTCCGCCGGGACAGGTGAACTTC

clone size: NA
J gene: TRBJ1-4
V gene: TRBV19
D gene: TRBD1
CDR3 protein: CASSSRRQGLGEKLFF
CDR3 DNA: TGTGCCAGTAGTTCCCGCAGACAGGGGCTCGGAGAAAAACTGTTTTTT

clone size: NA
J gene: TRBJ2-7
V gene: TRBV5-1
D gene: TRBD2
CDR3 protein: CASSWEGRAAHEQYF
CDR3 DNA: TGCGCCAGCAGCTGGGAGGGTAGGGCGGCTCACGAGCAGTACTTC

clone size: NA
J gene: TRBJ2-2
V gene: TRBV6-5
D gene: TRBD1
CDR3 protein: CASSRQGADTGELFF
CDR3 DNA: TGTGCCAGCAGCCGACAGGGGGCCGACACCGGGGAGCTGTTTTTT

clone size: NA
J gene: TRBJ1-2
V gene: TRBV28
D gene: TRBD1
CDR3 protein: CASSSPGTGSRGYTF
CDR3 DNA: TGTGCCAGCAGTTCTCCCGGGACAGGGTCGCGGGGCTACACCTTC

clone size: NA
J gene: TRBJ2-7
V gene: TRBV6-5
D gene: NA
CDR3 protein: CASRGGQWTEQYF
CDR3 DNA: TGTGCCAGCAGAGGCGGACAGTGGACCGAGCAGTACTTC

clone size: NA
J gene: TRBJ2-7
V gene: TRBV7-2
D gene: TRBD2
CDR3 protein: CASSTPGGEQYF
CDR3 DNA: TGTGCCAGCAGCACCCCGGGAGGCGAGCAGTACTTC

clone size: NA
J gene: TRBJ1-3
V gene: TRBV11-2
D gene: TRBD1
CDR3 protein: CASSAVRGLRGNTIYF
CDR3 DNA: TGTGCCAGCAGCGCAGTGAGGGGGCTAAGAGGAAACACCATATATTTT

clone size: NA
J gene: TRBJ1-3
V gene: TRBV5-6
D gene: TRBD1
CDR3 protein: CASSLVDRDYTIYF
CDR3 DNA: TGTGCCAGCAGCTTGGTCGACAGGGACTACACCATATATTTT

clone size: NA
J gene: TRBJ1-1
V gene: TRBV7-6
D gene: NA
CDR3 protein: CASSTRVGTEAFF
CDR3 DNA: TGTGCCAGCAGCACGAGGGTGGGTACTGAAGCTTTCTTT

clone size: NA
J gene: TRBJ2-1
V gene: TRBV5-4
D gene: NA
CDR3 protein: CASSLAGEAWVYNEQFF
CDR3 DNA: TGTGCCAGCAGCTTGGCTGGGGAGGCCTGGGTGTACAATGAGCAGTTCTTC

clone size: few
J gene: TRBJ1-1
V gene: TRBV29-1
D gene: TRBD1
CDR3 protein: CSVRQGATEAFF
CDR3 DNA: TGCAGCGTTCGACAGGGGGCCACTGAAGCTTTCTTT

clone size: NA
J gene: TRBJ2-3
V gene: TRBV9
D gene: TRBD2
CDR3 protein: CASSPAGGSTDTQYF
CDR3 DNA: TGTGCCAGCAGCCCAGCGGGAGGGTCCACAGATACGCAGTATTTT

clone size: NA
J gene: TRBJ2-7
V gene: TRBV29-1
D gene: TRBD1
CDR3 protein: CSVPGQASYEQYF
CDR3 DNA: TGCAGCGTCCCGGGACAGGCGTCCTACGAGCAGTACTTC

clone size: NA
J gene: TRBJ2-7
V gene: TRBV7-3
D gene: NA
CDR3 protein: CASSERGEQYF
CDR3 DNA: TGTGCCAGCAGCGAGAGGGGGGAGCAGTACTTC

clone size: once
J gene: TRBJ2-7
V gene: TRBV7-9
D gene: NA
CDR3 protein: CASIPRGPWSSYEQYF
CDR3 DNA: TGTGCCAGCATCCCTAGGGGTCCCTGGAGCTCCTACGAGCAGTACTTC

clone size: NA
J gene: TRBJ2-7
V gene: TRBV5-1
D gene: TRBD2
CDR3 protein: CASSIGLAGISYEQYF
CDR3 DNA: TGCGCCAGCAGCATTGGACTAGCGGGGATATCCTACGAGCAGTACTTC

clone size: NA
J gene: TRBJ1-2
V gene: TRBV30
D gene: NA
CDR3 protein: CASGGFGGYTF
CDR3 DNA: TGTGCCTCCGGAGGATTCGGTGGCTACACCTTC

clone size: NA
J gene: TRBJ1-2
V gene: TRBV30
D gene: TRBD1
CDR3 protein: CAWSESGTGYGYTF
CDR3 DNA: TGTGCCTGGAGTGAGTCCGGGACAGGGTATGGCTACACCTTC

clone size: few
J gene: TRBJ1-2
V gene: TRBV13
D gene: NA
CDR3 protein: CASSLGDTQGRGYTF
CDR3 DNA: TGTGCCAGCAGCTTAGGGGACACCCAAGGACGCGGCTACACCTTC

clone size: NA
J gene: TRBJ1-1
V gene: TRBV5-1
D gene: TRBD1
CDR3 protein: CASSFGQGGALGTEAFF
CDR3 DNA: TGCGCCAGCAGCTTCGGACAGGGGGGGGCCTTGGGCACTGAAGCTTTCTTT

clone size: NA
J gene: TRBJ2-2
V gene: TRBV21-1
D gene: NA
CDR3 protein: CARGTGDVAYTGELFF
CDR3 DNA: TGTGCGCGTGGGACAGGGGACGTCGCGTACACCGGGGAGCTGTTTTTT

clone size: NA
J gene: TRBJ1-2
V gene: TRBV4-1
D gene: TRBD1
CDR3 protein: CASSQEETGLAGYTF
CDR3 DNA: TGCGCCAGCAGCCAAGAAGAGACAGGGCTCGCTGGCTACACCTTC

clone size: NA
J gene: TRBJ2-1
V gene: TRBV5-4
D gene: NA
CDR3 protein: CASSTDSRGDNEQFF
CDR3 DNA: TGTGCCAGCAGCACGGACTCACGCGGGGACAATGAGCAGTTCTTC

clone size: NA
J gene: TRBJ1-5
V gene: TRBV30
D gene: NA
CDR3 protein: CAWSVLSRGGQPQHF
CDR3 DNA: TGTGCCTGGAGTGTACTAAGTAGAGGGGGTCAGCCCCAGCATTTT

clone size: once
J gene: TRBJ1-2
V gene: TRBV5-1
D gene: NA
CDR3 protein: CASSNPDRPGGYTF
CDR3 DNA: TGCGCCAGCAGCAACCCCGACAGGCCCGGGGGCTACACCTTC

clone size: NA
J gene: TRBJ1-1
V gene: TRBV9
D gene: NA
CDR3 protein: CASSPGGENTEAFF
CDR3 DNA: TGTGCCAGCAGCCCCGGGGGAGAGAACACTGAAGCTTTCTTT

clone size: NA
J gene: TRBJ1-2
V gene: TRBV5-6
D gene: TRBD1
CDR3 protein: CASSPGQSLYGYTF
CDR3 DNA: TGTGCCAGCAGCCCGGGACAGAGTCTGTATGGCTACACCTTC

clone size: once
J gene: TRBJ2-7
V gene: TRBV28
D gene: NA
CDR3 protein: CASSTIDYEQYF
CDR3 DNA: TGTGCCAGCAGTACTATTGACTACGAGCAGTACTTC

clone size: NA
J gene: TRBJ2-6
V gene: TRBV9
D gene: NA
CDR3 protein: CASSASGAGANVLTF
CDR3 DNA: TGTGCCAGCAGCGCCTCAGGGGCAGGGGCCAACGTCCTGACTTTC

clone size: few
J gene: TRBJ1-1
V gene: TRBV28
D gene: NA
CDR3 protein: CASSFGRNTEAFF
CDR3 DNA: TGTGCCAGCAGTTTCGGGAGGAACACTGAAGCTTTCTTT

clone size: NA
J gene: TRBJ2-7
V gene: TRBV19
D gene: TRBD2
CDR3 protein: CASKRDGTSGSYEQYF
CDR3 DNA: TGTGCCAGTAAAAGAGATGGGACTAGCGGGAGCTACGAGCAGTACTTC

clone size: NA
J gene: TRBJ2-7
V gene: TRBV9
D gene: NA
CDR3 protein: CASSVGGGTYEQYF
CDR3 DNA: TGTGCCAGCAGCGTGGGAGGGGGTACCTACGAGCAGTACTTC

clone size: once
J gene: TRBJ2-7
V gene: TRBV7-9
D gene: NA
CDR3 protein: CASSHKDRSGGQYF
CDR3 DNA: TGTGCCAGCAGCCACAAGGACCGGTCCGGGGGGCAGTACTTC

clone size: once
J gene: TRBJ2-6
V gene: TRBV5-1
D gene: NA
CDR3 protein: CASSLGQAGANVLTF
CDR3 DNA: TGCGCCAGCAGCTTGGGACAGGCTGGGGCCAACGTCCTGACTTTC

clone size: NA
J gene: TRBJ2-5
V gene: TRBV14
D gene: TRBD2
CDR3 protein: CASSQDWAAGGTQRETQYF
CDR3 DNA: TGTGCCAGCAGCCAAGATTGGGCAGCGGGAGGGACCCAGAGAGAGACCCAGTACTTC

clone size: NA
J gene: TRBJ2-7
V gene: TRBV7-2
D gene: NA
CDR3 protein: CASSFRGGGDEQYF
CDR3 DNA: TGTGCCAGCAGCTTCCGCGGAGGAGGGGACGAGCAGTACTTC

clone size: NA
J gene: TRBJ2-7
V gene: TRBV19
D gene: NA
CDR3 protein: CASSIGTVYEQYF
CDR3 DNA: TGTGCCAGTAGTATAGGAACGGTCTACGAGCAGTACTTC